This passage covers 8 T cell receptor beta chains from one sample sequenced in a study of Ad26.COV2.S vaccination and SARS-CoV-2 variants. Noted treatment: around 19 received Ad26.COV2.S at low or high dose, single or two shots; 5 received placebo; per-sample allocation not given. Samples analyzed were those drawn on day 63 after the first vaccine or placebo injection. Measured with immunoSEQ multiplex PCR; TCRdb has only the in-frame clones, and not every one. This table holds about 240,000 clones, roughly 90% found once. The sequencing here drew on peripheral blood, taken in a trial of Ad26.COV2.S vaccine versus placebo. The receptor set was obtained from a person aged 18 to 59 who received the Ad26.COV2.S COVID-19 vaccine or a placebo.

This chain uses TRBV19 with TRBJ2-2; 10 bases are a match to TRBD1. Looked up from germline, CDR1 is LNHDA and CDR2 is SQIVND (reference sequence). V lost 5 bases to trimming and J lost 3 bases; unmatched junction nucleotides: 9. CDR3 size: 17 residues. In DNA form, the CDR3 reads TGTGCCAGTAGTTTGAAGGACAGGGGGTACGACACCGGGGAGCTGTTTTTT. It is translated as CASSLKDRGYDTGELFF.

The chain uses TRBV5-1 and TRBJ2-1; possible D gene TRBD2, 5 bases. Trimming cost V 0 bases and J 7 bases, with 11 bases left between them. Germline CDR1 and CDR2: SGHRS and YFSETQ. CDR3 length: 14 amino acids. The CDR3 protein is CASSLVAAGNEQFF. The CDR3 nucleotides are TGCGCCAGCAGCTTGGTCGCGGCGGGTAATGAGCAGTTCTTC.

The rearrangement links TRBV7-2 to TRBJ2-1, with D possibly TRBD2 on 6 matching bases. Trimming took 6 bases from V and 6 from J, leaving 12 bases between them. CDR3 length equals 13 residues. Germline-derived CDR1 and CDR2 are SGHTA and FQGNSA. CDR3 in DNA: TGTGCCAGCAGTCTAGCCGGGGGCAATGAGCAGTTCTTC. This sequence encodes CASSLAGGNEQFF.

The J gene is TRBJ1-3, the V gene TRBV9; D unclear. The CDR3 sequence is 15 residues long. Deletions cut 4 bases from V and 2 bases from J, with 13 bases between. Germline V gene lookup returns CDR1 SGDLS and CDR2 YYNGEE. This chain's CDR3 is CASSMGGWAGNTIYF. The CDR3 DNA reads TGTGCCAGCAGCATGGGAGGGTGGGCTGGAAACACCATATATTTT.

The V call is TRBV5-1, the J call TRBJ2-3; possible D gene TRBD1, 6 bases. The CDR3 extends over 14 amino acids. CDR1 is SGHRS, CDR2 YFSETQ, per germline. The V end lost 4 bases, the J end lost 1 base, and 10 bases lay between the germline ends. The CDR3: CASSPGQRTDTQYF. CDR3 nucleotides: TGCGCCAGCAGCCCCGGACAGCGCACAGATACGCAGTATTTT.

This clone was detected a few times. V is TRBV13 and J is TRBJ1-5; a weak D match, TRBD1 (5 bases). Germline V gene lookup returns CDR1 PRHDT and CDR2 FYEKMQ (reference sequence). V was pared by 2 bases and J by 10 bases, with 21 bases between. This CDR3 region has 16 residues. The CDR3: CASSLKGTAAFGPQHF. The CDR3 DNA reads TGTGCCAGCAGCTTAAAAGGGACCGCTGCCTTCGGTCCCCAGCATTTT.

The chain uses TRBV5-1 and TRBJ2-3, with 8 bases fitting TRBD1. Losses at the gene ends were 0 bases for V and 3 bases for J; bases not matched to a gene: 3. Germline V gene sequence: CDR1 SGHRS, CDR2 YFSETQ. The CDR3 has 15 amino acids. CDR3 bases: TGCGCCAGCAGCTTGGCCAGGGGGCGGACAGATACGCAGTATTTT. Its translation is CASSLARGRTDTQYF.

The V gene is TRBV9, the J gene TRBJ1-6, with D unclear. Per germline, CDR1 SGDLS and CDR2 YYNGEE. There are 14 residues in the CDR3. V shed 2 bases and J shed 7 bases, with 10 bases lying between them. The chain's CDR3 is CASSVEGGNSPLHF. The CDR3, as DNA: TGTGCCAGCAGCGTTGAGGGAGGGAATTCACCCCTCCACTTT.